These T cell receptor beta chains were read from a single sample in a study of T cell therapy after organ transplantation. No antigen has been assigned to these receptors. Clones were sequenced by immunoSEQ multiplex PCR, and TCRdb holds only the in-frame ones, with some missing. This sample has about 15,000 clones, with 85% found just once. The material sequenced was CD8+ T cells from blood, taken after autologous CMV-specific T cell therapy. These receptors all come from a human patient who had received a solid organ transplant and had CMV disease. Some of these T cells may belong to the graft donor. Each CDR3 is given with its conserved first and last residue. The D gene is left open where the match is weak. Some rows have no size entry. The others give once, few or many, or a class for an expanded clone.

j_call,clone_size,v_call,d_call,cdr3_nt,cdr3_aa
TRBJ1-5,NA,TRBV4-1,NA,TGCGCCAGCAGCCAAGAGGACGGGGGAAATCAGCCCCAGCATTTT,CASSQEDGGNQPQHF
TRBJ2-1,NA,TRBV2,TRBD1,TGTGCCAGAAGGGGAGGCCCGGGACAGGGTTACAATGAGCAGTTCTTC,CARRGGPGQGYNEQFF
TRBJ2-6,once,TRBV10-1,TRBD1,TGCGCCAGCACCCCGGGACAGGGTCACCCTGGGGCCAACGTCCTGACTTTC,CASTPGQGHPGANVLTF
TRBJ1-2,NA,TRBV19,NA,TGTGCCAGTAGTCCGCCTAGGAGAGGGATTGGCTATGGCTACACCTTC,CASSPPRRGIGYGYTF
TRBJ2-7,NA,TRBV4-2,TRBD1,TGTGCCAGCAGCCAAGGGACAGGGACGTACGAGCAGTACTTC,CASSQGTGTYEQYF
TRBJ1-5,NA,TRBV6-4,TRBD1,TGTGCCAGCAGCCCGACAGGGGAATCCCCTCAGCCCCAGCATTTT,CASSPTGESPQPQHF
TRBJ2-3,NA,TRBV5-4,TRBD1,TGTGCCAGCAGCCTCGGGACAGGGGGCGAAGCAGATACGCAGTATTTT,CASSLGTGGEADTQYF
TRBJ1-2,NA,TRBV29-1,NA,TGCAGCGTTGAAGATATAGGGTATGGCTACACCTTC,CSVEDIGYGYTF
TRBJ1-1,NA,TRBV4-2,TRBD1,TGTGCCAGCAGCCAAGCAGGACAGGGGAACACTGAAGCTTTCTTT,CASSQAGQGNTEAFF
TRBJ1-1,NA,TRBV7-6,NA,TGTGCCAGCAGCTTAGATCCGAGAGAGTTAGCTTTCTTT,CASSLDPRELAFF
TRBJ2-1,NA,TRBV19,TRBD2,TGTGCCAGTAGAATCGGGTCGGGGGGACGGTACAATGAGCAGTTCTTC,CASRIGSGGRYNEQFF
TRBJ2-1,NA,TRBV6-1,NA,TGTGCCAGCAGTGAATCGGACGGCTCCCACAATGAGCAGTTCTTC,CASSESDGSHNEQFF
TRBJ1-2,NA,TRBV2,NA,TGTGCCAGCAGTGAACATCTAGCTAACTATGGCTACACCTTC,CASSEHLANYGYTF
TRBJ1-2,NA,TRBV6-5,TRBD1,TGTGCCAGCAGTTCCTCGCCGGGTACAGGGGGCTATGGCTACACCTTC,CASSSSPGTGGYGYTF
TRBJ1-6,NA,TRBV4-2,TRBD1,TGTGCCAGCAGCCAAGCAGGGGGCGCGTCCTATAATTCACCCCTCCACTTT,CASSQAGGASYNSPLHF
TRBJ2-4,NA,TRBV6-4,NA,TGTGCCAGCAGCCCCGATCCAGGGAACTCCAAAAACATTCAGTACTTC,CASSPDPGNSKNIQYF
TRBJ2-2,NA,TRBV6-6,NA,TGTGCCAGCAGTATTCAGGGTTCCGGGGAGCTGTTTTTT,CASSIQGSGELFF
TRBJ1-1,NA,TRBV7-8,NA,TGTGCCAGCAGCCAGCCCCTGGTAGCGAACACTGAAGCTTTCTTT,CASSQPLVANTEAFF
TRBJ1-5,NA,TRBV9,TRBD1,TGTGCCAGCAGCGTATCGACAGGGGTTCAGCCCCAGCATTTT,CASSVSTGVQPQHF
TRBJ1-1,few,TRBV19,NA,TGTGCCAGTAGCCAGTTTGGGCAAAGCACTGAAGCTTTCTTT,CASSQFGQSTEAFF
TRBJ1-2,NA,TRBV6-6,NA,TGTGCCAGCAGTCCCCCGGGGGCCGGGTATGGCTACACCTTC,CASSPPGAGYGYTF
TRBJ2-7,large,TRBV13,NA,TGTGCCAGCAGCTTAGGCTTCGGCTCCACCTACGAGCAGTACTTC,CASSLGFGSTYEQYF
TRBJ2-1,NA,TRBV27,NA,TGTGCCAGCAGTTCCCCAAGCAGTGAGCAGTTCTTC,CASSSPSSEQFF
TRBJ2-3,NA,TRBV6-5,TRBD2,TGTGCCAGCAGTCTGACTAGCGAATCTGCAGATACGCAGTATTTT,CASSLTSESADTQYF
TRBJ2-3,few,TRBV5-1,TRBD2,TGCGCCAGCAGCTTAGGACTAGATCCTCGTACAGATACGCAGTATTTT,CASSLGLDPRTDTQYF
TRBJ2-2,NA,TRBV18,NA,TGTGCCAGCTCACCACCTCGAAACAGGGTGTTGGAGCTGTTTTTT,CASSPPRNRVLELFF
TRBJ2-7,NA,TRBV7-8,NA,TGTGCCAGCAGCTTAGGGGTAGGTTGGAGCTCCTACGAGCAGTACTTC,CASSLGVGWSSYEQYF
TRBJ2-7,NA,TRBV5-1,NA,TGCGCCAGCAGCTTGCGGCCGACTCCCCCCGAGCAGTACTTC,CASSLRPTPPEQYF
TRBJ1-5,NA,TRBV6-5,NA,TGTGCCAGCAGTTACTCGGGGGGGAATAGCAATCAGCCCCAGCATTTT,CASSYSGGNSNQPQHF
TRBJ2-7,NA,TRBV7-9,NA,TGTGCCAGCAGCCCCAGTGGGTCCTCCTACGAGCAGTACTTC,CASSPSGSSYEQYF
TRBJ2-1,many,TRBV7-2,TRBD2,TGTGCCAGCAGCTTATCCCTAGCGGGAGGCGGTGAGCAGTTCTTC,CASSLSLAGGGEQFF
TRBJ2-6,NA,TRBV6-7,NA,TGTGCCAGCAGTAGTATAAGGTATTTACAAAGTCGGGCCAACGTCCTGACTTTC,CASSSIRYLQSRANVLTF
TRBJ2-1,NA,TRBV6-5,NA,TGTGCCAGCAGTTACGTCCCCTTTGATGAGCAGTTCTTC,CASSYVPFDEQFF
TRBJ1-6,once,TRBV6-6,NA,TGTGCCAGCAGCTACGGAAGCTCCTATAATTCACCCCTCCACTTT,CASSYGSSYNSPLHF
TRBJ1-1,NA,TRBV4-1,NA,TGCGCCAGCAGCCAAGACAGGATGAACACTGAAGCTTTCTTT,CASSQDRMNTEAFF
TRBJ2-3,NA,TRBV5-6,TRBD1,TGTGCCAGCAGCCCGGACAGGGGCCCCACAGATACGCAGTATTTT,CASSPDRGPTDTQYF
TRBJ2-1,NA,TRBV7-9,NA,TGTGCCAGCACCCTGGGGGCATCAACTAATGAGCAGTTCTTC,CASTLGASTNEQFF
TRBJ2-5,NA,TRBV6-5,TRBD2,TGTGCCAGCAGTTACAGCAAGGGACTAGTTGAGACCCAGTACTTC,CASSYSKGLVETQYF
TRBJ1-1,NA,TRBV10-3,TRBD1,TGTGCCATCAGTGAGCAGGGGGTGACTGAAGCTTTCTTT,CAISEQGVTEAFF
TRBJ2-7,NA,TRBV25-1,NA,TGTGCCAGCAGTGCAGTTCCCTACGAGCAGTACTTC,CASSAVPYEQYF
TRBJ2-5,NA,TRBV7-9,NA,TGTGCCAGCAGCGCGGTGGCAGTACAAGAGACCCAGTACTTC,CASSAVAVQETQYF
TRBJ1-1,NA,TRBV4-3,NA,TGCGCCAGCAGCCAGTTCGAGGGGCCGGGGACTGAAGCTTTCTTT,CASSQFEGPGTEAFF
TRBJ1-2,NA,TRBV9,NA,TGTGCCAGCAGCGTAGCACCGCTCGGGGGCTATGGCTACACCTTC,CASSVAPLGGYGYTF
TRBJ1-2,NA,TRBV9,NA,TGTGCCAGCAGCGTATCAGGGACGGGCGGCTACACCTTC,CASSVSGTGGYTF
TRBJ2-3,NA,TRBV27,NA,TGTGTCAGCATTAATGGCTTACACGGGGGTACGCAGTATTTT,CVSINGLHGGTQYF
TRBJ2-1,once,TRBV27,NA,TGTGCCAGCAGTTTAATAGGGGGCTCCTACAATGAGCAGTTCTTC,CASSLIGGSYNEQFF
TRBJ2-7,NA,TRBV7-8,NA,TGTGCCAGCAGCAAACGGACGGGGAAGAACTACGAGCAGTACTTC,CASSKRTGKNYEQYF
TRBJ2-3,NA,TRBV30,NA,TGTGCCTGGAGTATGGGGCAGGGCACAGATACGCAGTATTTT,CAWSMGQGTDTQYF
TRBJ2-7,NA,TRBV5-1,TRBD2,TGCGCCAGCAGCTCTACTAGCGGGAGTATCTACGAGCAGTACTTC,CASSSTSGSIYEQYF
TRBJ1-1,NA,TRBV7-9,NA,TGTGCCAGCAGCTTATTCTGGGGAGGTCGACACGAAGATCACACTGAAGCTTTCTTT,CASSLFWGGRHEDHTEAFF